One and the same sample provided the 23 T cell receptor beta chains below, sequenced in a study of graft-versus-host responses after intestinal transplantation. These receptors have no identified antigens. Repertoires were generated with immunoSEQ multiplex PCR, while TCRdb's copy carries only in-frame clones and drops some. This table holds about 73,000 clones, around 91% found once. The sample was unstimulated CD8+ T cells sorted from spleen or lymph node cells, taken before transplant. The receptor source for this set is a human donor who was the organ donor for an intestinal transplant.

V is TRBV11-2 and J is TRBJ2-7, with TRBD1 matching over 8 bases. The CDR3 contains 15 residues. Germline V gene data show CDR1 as SGHAT and CDR2 as FQNNGV. Trimming took 0 bases from V and 4 from J; bases not matched to a gene: 5. The CDR3 coding sequence is TGTGCCAGCAGCTTAGATCCTCAGGGGGCTTACGAGCAGTACGTC. This encodes CASSLDPQGAYEQYV.

This clone showed up just a few times. The genes are TRBV4-1 and TRBJ1-5; 9 positions match TRBD1. J gave up 9 bases and V 0 bases, and 9 bases lay outside the gene matches. CDR1 is MGHRA, CDR2 YSYEKL, per germline. The CDR3 contains 16 residues. CDR3: CASSQDGDRAILPQHF. In DNA form, the CDR3 reads TGCGCCAGCAGCCAAGATGGGGACAGGGCGATTTTGCCCCAGCATTTT.

The rearrangement links TRBV7-9 to TRBJ1-5; 7 nucleotides line up with TRBD1. V lost 3 bases and J lost 10; bases outside the gene matches: 9. Germline V gene lookup returns CDR1 SEHNR and CDR2 FQNEAQ (reference sequence). CDR3 size: 14 residues. CDR3 residues: CASSFTNTGEPQHF. In DNA form, the CDR3 reads TGTGCCAGCAGCTTCACCAATACAGGGGAACCCCAGCATTTT.

This clone has just one count. This rearrangement joins TRBV28 to TRBJ1-3; D gene ambiguous. The CDR3 loop spans 15 amino acids. Trimming took 1 base from V and 6 from J, leaving 13 bases between them. The germline V gene has CDR1 MDHEN and CDR2 SYDVKM. CDR3 DNA: TGTGCCAGCAGTTTATTAGCAAACGAGGCAAACACCATATATTTT. It specifies CASSLLANEANTIYF.

The chain joins TRBV10-3 to TRBJ2-3; 9 bases are shared with TRBD2. With V trimmed by 4 bases and J by 5 bases, 7 bases remained unmatched. The CDR3 has 15 residues. Germline-derived CDR1 and CDR2 are ENHRY and SYGVKD. CDR3 amino acids: CAISGRRGGRDTQYF. The CDR3 DNA reads as TGTGCCATCAGTGGAAGGCGGGGGGGCCGAGATACGCAGTATTTT.

The V call is TRBV5-1, the J call TRBJ2-1; D is unresolved. Trimming removed 0 bases at V and 8 bases at J, with 6 bases between. The CDR3 has 12 amino acids. CDR1 and CDR2 from the germline V gene are SGHRS and YFSETQ. CDR3 loop: CASSLEAYEQFF. The CDR3 nucleotides read TGCGCCAGCAGCTTGGAAGCCTATGAGCAGTTCTTC.

This chain's CDR3 is CASSETPLSSYNEQFF. CDR3 DNA: TGCGCCAGCAGTGAGACTCCCCTGAGCTCCTACAATGAGCAGTTCTTC. The chain carries TRBV10-1 and TRBJ2-1; D not certain. V was trimmed by 2 bases and J by 0 bases, leaving 11 bases between them. The CDR3 covers 16 residues. The germline gives CDR1 WNHNN, CDR2 SYGVQD (reference sequence).

V usage is TRBV27 and J usage is TRBJ2-1; D possibly corresponds to TRBD2 (6 bases). The V and J ends lost 7 bases and 2 bases respectively, with 15 bases between them. Germline V lookup: CDR1 MNHEY, CDR2 SMNVEV (reference sequence). CDR3 length equals 15 residues. CDR3 DNA: TGTGCCAGCACGTTGGGCGGCGGGACCTACAATGAGCAGTTCTTC. Translating gives CASTLGGGTYNEQFF.

The chain carries TRBV30 and TRBJ1-1; D unclear. The CDR3 has 15 amino acids. V gave up 1 base and J gave up 11 bases, with 23 bases separating them. CDR1 is GTSNPN, CDR2 SVGIG, per germline (reference sequence). The CDR3, as DNA: TGTGCCTGGAGTGCCGGGTTTGGCGGGGAAGGGTACGCTTTCTTT. Amino acids: CAWSAGFGGEGYAFF.

J is TRBJ1-2 and V is TRBV10-2; 8 nucleotides line up with TRBD1. The trim removed 2 bases at V and 0 bases at J, leaving 5 bases unmatched. The CDR3 runs to 16 residues. Germline CDR1 WSHSY, CDR2 SAAADI. CDR3 protein: CASSEPGGTTNYGYTF. In DNA form, the CDR3 reads TGCGCCAGCAGTGAGCCAGGGGGCACCACTAACTATGGCTACACCTTC.

The chain combines TRBV7-8 with TRBJ2-1; D call uncertain. The ends were cut back, 6 bases at V and 4 bases at J, with 7 bases in the middle. The V gene's germline CDR1 is SGHVS and CDR2 FQNEAQ. This CDR3 contains 12 residues. The CDR3 DNA reads as TGTGCCAGCAGTCCTGAGTACAATGAGCAGTTCTTC. Amino acids: CASSPEYNEQFF. Variable domain in full (rest from reference TRBV7-8 and TRBJ2-1): GAGVSQSPRYKVAKRGQDVALRCDPISGHVSLFWYQQALGQGPEFLTYFQNEAQLDKSGLPSDRFFAERPEGSVSTLKIQRTQQEDSAVYLCASSPEYNEQFFGPGTRLTVL.

The V gene is TRBV30, the J gene TRBJ2-2; TRBD1 matches 7 bases. The CDR3 totals 15 residues. Germline CDR1 is GTSNPN and CDR2 is SVGIG (reference sequence). V shed 4 bases, J shed 6 bases, and the junction held 11 bases outside the gene matches. The chain's CDR3 is CAWTTAGGAPGELFF. The CDR3 DNA reads as TGTGCCTGGACAACGGCAGGGGGTGCACCCGGGGAGCTGTTTTTT.

The chain is built from TRBV28 and TRBJ1-3, with D possibly being TRBD1 (6 bases). The germline CDR1 and CDR2 sequences are MDHEN and SYDVKM. This CDR3 contains 15 residues. Trimming removed 6 bases from V and 9 bases from J, with 21 bases in between. Here the CDR3 DNA reads TGTGCCAGCAGCTTAACCGGACAGCCTGGAGGCACCATATATTTT. Translated, it gives CASSLTGQPGGTIYF.

This chain connects TRBV9 to TRBJ1-3; D is unresolved. Germline assignment: CDR1 SGDLS and CDR2 YYNGEE. The CDR3 covers 15 residues. V was clipped by 0 bases and J by 2 bases, with 9 bases between them. The CDR3 nucleotides are TGTGCCAGCAGCGTAGCCGGAGACGCTGGAAACACCATATATTTT. It yields the protein CASSVAGDAGNTIYF.

V and J are TRBV5-1 and TRBJ2-3, with 16 bases identical to TRBD2. Germline V gene lookup returns CDR1 SGHRS and CDR2 YFSETQ. J was trimmed by 3 bases and V by 2 bases; bases with no gene match: 18. The CDR3 loop spans 22 amino acids. The CDR3: CASSFLAYRGLAGGDLTDTQYF. Written as DNA, the CDR3 is TGCGCCAGCAGCTTCCTCGCCTACCGGGGACTAGCGGGGGGGGATCTGACAGATACGCAGTATTTT.

This clone was recorded once. The rearrangement joins TRBV28 to TRBJ2-7; 9 bases align to TRBD1. CDR3 length equals 16 residues. Trimming removed 5 bases from V and 5 bases from J; junction bases left unmatched: 13. Germline V lookup: CDR1 MDHEN, CDR2 SYDVKM. CDR3 sequence: CASSPGDRESADEQYV. CDR3 DNA sequence: TGTGCCAGCAGTCCCGGGGACAGGGAAAGTGCGGACGAGCAGTACGTC.

The chain carries TRBV11-2 and TRBJ1-1; 7 bases fit TRBD1. Germline CDR1 SGHAT, CDR2 FQNNGV. The CDR3 totals 15 residues. V was pared by 5 bases and J by 3 bases, with 9 bases of the junction left unmatched. The CDR3 protein is CASSIIDRADTEAFF. The CDR3 DNA sequence: TGTGCCAGCAGCATAATCGACAGGGCGGACACTGAAGCTTTCTTT.

The CDR3 bases are TGTGCCAGCAGCCGTGCGACACTCTATGGCTACACCTTC. Translating gives CASSRATLYGYTF. This chain links TRBV11-2 with TRBJ1-2; the D is unclear. The CDR3 has 13 residues. CDR1 and CDR2 (germline): SGHAT, FQNNGV. The V and J ends lost 5 bases and 4 bases respectively, with 11 bases between them. Filled out from reference TRBV11-2 and TRBJ1-2, the complete variable domain reads EAGVAQSPRYKIIEKRQSVAFWCNPISGHATLYWYQQILGQGPKLLIQFQNNGVVDDSQLPKDRFSAERLKGVDSTLKIQPAKLEDSAVYLCASSRATLYGYTFGSGTRLTVV.

J is TRBJ2-7 and V is TRBV2, with TRBD1 as a possible D gene (5 bases). This CDR3 region has 13 residues. CDR1 SNHLY and CDR2 FYNNEI come from the germline V gene. Deletions cut 6 bases from V and 3 bases from J, with 12 bases between. The CDR3 here is CASRVGAHYEQYV. DNA for the CDR3: TGTGCCAGCAGGGTAGGGGCGCACTACGAGCAGTACGTC.

The chain recombines TRBV6-5 with TRBJ1-6; 9 nucleotides align to TRBD1. This CDR3 spans 14 amino acids. With V trimmed by 5 bases and J by 7 bases, 3 bases remained unmatched. Germline V gene lookup returns CDR1 MNHEY and CDR2 SVGAGI. The CDR3 DNA reads TGTGCCAGCAGTCCCGGACAGGGGAATTCACCCCTCCACTTT. Residues: CASSPGQGNSPLHF.

The rearrangement joins TRBV30 to TRBJ2-2; 7 positions match TRBD2. After removal of 1 base from V and 3 bases from J, the junction contained 5 bases not matched to a gene. This CDR3 has 15 residues. From germline, CDR1 is GTSNPN and CDR2 SVGIG (reference sequence). The DNA for the CDR3 is TGTGCCTGGAGTGACCAGCGGGGTCACACCGGGGAGCTGTTTTTT. It codes for CAWSDQRGHTGELFF.

This chain joins TRBV29-1 and TRBJ1-2, with D perhaps TRBD1 (5 bases). V shed 3 bases and J shed 5 bases, with 13 bases lying between them. Germline CDR1 reads SQVTM; CDR2 reads ANQGSEA. The CDR3 totals 13 residues. In nucleotides, the CDR3 is TGCAGCGTTGATGGGGGAGGCAAATATGGCTACACCTTC. Translation: CSVDGGGKYGYTF.

This clone was observed a single time. The chain uses TRBV7-2 and TRBJ2-2; 9 bases fit TRBD2. V lost 1 base, J lost 4 bases, and 13 bases stayed unmatched. Germline CDR1 reads SGHTA; CDR2 reads FQGNSA. The CDR3 has 19 residues. CDR3 sequence reads: CASSLVGASGEGGTGELFF. The CDR3 nucleotides are TGTGCCAGCAGCTTAGTGGGGGCTAGCGGGGAAGGTGGCACCGGGGAGCTGTTTTTT.